Given below is one T cell receptor beta chain in context. No antigen is known for it. Base qualities are not at hand, and no much larger clone is one base apart. Receptor libraries were prepared by the immunoSEQ multiplex PCR assay. For the multiplex PCR, a mixture combining 60 forward primers for TCR Vbeta segments and 13 reverse primers for TCR Jbeta segments was used. Amplification of the CDR3 region of rearranged TCR beta genes was performed with a multiplex PCR assay on genomic DNA. On the Illumina HiSeq System, the amplified TCR beta libraries were sequenced as 87-base-pair reads. Per the original workflow: A later analysis tallied approximately 87 million unique TCR beta chains across the 666 repertoires, and some 12 million of those chains were shared by two or more donors. To remove PCR and sequencing errors, raw reads were error-corrected and collapsed into unique sequences using a nearest-neighbor algorithm that merged closely related sequences. To assign V, D and J gene segments, CDR3 sequences were aligned to IMGT reference sequences. For a sequence to be retained, at least a six-nucleotide match to both a V gene segment and a J gene segment was required. Rearrangements were called productive when the CDR3 lacked stop codons and stayed in frame with V and J; all others were non-productive. CDR3 was defined by IMGT convention, running from the second conserved V-encoded cysteine to the conserved J-encoded phenylalanine. The earlier analysis of 587 of the donors excluded sequences that lacked an unambiguous match to a single V gene segment. In an earlier analysis of almost 600 of the donors, a V segment was called functional when productive rearrangements were above 56.7%, and segregating when the standard deviation between donors exceeded 5%. To diagnose cytomegalovirus status from the catalog of TCR beta chain sequences, a statistical classification framework was built. In a later analysis, V and J genes were assigned by comparing TCR nucleotide sequences against IMGT/GENE-DB human TR gene sequences. Using the TCRdist pipeline, a later analysis assigned CDR3 sequences along with most-parsimonious VDJ recombination scenarios. In a later analysis, each TCR beta chain was defined by its CDR3 amino acid sequence together with its V-gene family, and reads without a unique V-gene family were excluded. To address suspected cross-contamination and a sequencing artifact, a later analysis removed around 590 highly shared, low-generation-probability nucleotide sequences. In a later analysis, a clonal expansion index was calculated for each public chain from normalized within-repertoire ranks of inferred template counts. In a later analysis, generation probabilities were computed with a VDJ recombination model fitted to out-of-frame rearrangements, and the resulting probabilities were checked against IGoR. A later analysis scored TCR-TCR, TCR-HLA and TCR-CMV co-occurrence with hypergeometric tests, applying a repertoire-size bias correction to TCR pairs. False discovery rates were estimated in a later analysis by permuting HLA or CMV assignments 20 times. In a later analysis, co-occurring TCRs were grouped using DBSCAN, and TCRdist sequence similarity was added for clustering within HLA-allele-positive subsets. Co-occurrence clustering excluded repertoires with fewer than 30,000 or more than 120,000 public chains, plus five with anomalous nucleotide sharing. Entries here come from immuneACCESS through TCRdb and include only in-frame sequences with V and J called. Some clones fail to appear in such tables; in the studies checked, an unresolved V gene covers under half of the shortfall, and the cause of the remainder is unknown. V, J and clone size are those of that table, while D and trimming were read from the DNA. Within this sample are 180,000 or so clones, with roughly 75% of them counted one time only. The ten biggest clones cover about 8% of the sample.

Here V drops 6 bases and J drops 0 bases, and the junction holds 2 bases not matched to any gene. Taken from the germline V gene, the CDR1 and CDR2 loops are SNHLY and FYNNEI. There are 17 amino acids in the CDR3, from cysteine to phenylalanine inclusive. This entry keeps only the CDR3 DNA: 51 bases, framed from base 1. The sample belongs to a study of cytomegalovirus exposure and HLA in healthy donors (dated by TCRdb to the late 2010s). For the wider study: An earlier analysis of several hundred of the donors reported approximately 300 Gb of sequence data and roughly 120 million unique TCR beta sequences obtained from roughly 170 million T cells. Among the approximately 400 genotyped donors, about 83% belonged to the genetic ancestry cluster associated with self-reported Caucasian donors. Alongside the repertoire data, information on donor age, sex, ethnicity and CMV serostatus was compiled. High-throughput TCR immunosequencing, statistical association of individual TCRs with disease status, and machine learning were combined to predict cytomegalovirus infection status. In a later analysis, previously published TCR beta repertoires from roughly 710 donors were re-analyzed and high-resolution HLA genotyping was added so that TCR occurrence patterns could be studied. Genome-wide SNP genotypes for about 65% of the 666 donors were used in a later genetic analysis, which treated that subset as a discovery cohort. An earlier analysis of 450 to 750 of the donors used high-throughput TCR beta sequencing to judge whether each TCR beta V gene segment behaved as functional or pseudogenic. Rather than using new phenotypic data, the later analysis identified candidate immune exposures from TCR beta sequences and from how often those sequences occurred across donors. An early release covering 500 to 750 HLA-typed donors comprised about 290 gigabases of sequencing data and 65 million to 100 million unique TCR sequences. The study profiled the T cell repertoires of more than 500 subjects by immunosequencing and related them to cytomegalovirus serostatus. In addition to the first cohort of roughly 700 subjects, a separate validation cohort of 120 different subjects was used. The number of typed donors differed by locus: roughly 629-640 for A, B, C, DRB1 and DQB1; about 520 for DQA1; approximately 600 for DPA1; and around 490 for DPB1. The study was designed to test whether signatures of past pathogen exposure could be identified by cataloging public T cell receptors. Roughly 5 DR-DQ haplotypes were handled as single units for association and clustering, since linkage in the cohort was strong. Among some 400 genotyped donors of the cohort, an average of around 220,000 unique TCR beta nucleotide sequences was sequenced per donor, of which roughly 18% were non-productive. HLA typing included class I and class II loci at four-digit resolution. All discovery cohort repertoires had been generated using a single sequencing platform.

Results and caveats for the whole study, not just this receptor: The classifier was reported to diagnose cytomegalovirus status with high specificity and sensitivity in both the original and validation cohorts. Because the 87-base-pair reads could not distinguish some IMGT-functional V segments, including TRBV6-2 and TRBV6-3, those segments were excluded. In an earlier analysis of fewer than 750 of the donors, most TCR beta V segments were observed in productive rearrangements about 90% or about 30% of the time, broadly matching IMGT annotations. An association between a missense DCLRE1C variant and V-gene and J-gene trimming of TCR beta chains was found in a later genetic analysis and replicated in an independent cohort. In vitro tests confirmed that three of the cytomegalovirus-associated TCR beta chains recognize cytomegalovirus antigens. A total of fewer than 200 TCR beta chains were listed by the study as associated with cytomegalovirus. Immune exposure information for the cohort was limited to CMV serostatus. Because HLA typing was missing for some donors at each locus, association tests included only the typed subset. A later analysis found that HLA-associated TCR beta chains were more clonally expanded and had lower generation probabilities than equally common non-associated chains. According to a later analysis, parvovirus B19, influenza, CMV and Epstein-Barr virus appeared linked to several top co-occurrence clusters. Sequencing depth was assumed to be roughly uniform across donors in the presence/absence analyses, though that assumption may not hold. Because counts were too low, seventeen rarely observed V segments, including chromosome 9 orphons, were excluded from the earlier analysis of about 500 of the donors. Assigning TCR associations to individual alleles was difficult when HLA alleles, especially DR and DQ, strongly co-occurred. Across donors, most TCR sequences were observed very rarely, whereas some public TCRs were present in many individuals. In this cohort, only TCR beta chains were sequenced, and detectable features were limited by the absence of alpha or paired-chain data. According to the authors, the approach could potentially be generalized to other disease states and immunological phenotypes. A later analysis found that most CMV-associated TCR beta chains appeared HLA-restricted, with HLA associations seemingly driven largely by CMV exposure. A further reported finding was that TCR beta sequences accurately predicted the HLA-A and HLA-B alleles for most subjects in the first cohort. A cluster of highly shared sequence variants was judged likely to be a technical artifact of the sequencing pipeline. A later analysis associated 17,000 or so TCR beta sequences with specific HLA alleles at a false discovery rate of 0.05. Linkage disequilibrium might explain the correlated functional status among segregating V segments, but an unknown experimental factor could not be ruled out. In a later analysis, TCR association rates were found to vary across HLA loci, with the most associated TCRs seen for DRB1 alleles and the fewest for HLA-C alleles. Compared with the roughly 700-donor mean, donors in an Asian-associated ancestry cluster had fewer N-insertions in productive TCRs, according to a later genetic analysis.

The cohort comprised fewer than 700 healthy bone marrow donors. At the time of sampling, all cohort members were nominally healthy, though unrecorded immune exposures were likely present. The donor tested CMV seropositive, placing the donor among the approximately 290 seropositive members of the cohort. Every donor gave a peripheral blood sample, and the peripheral blood mononuclear cells from that sample were used for TCR beta sequencing. Genomic DNA extraction from the blood cell samples was performed with the Qiagen DNeasy Blood Extraction Kit. The source material was PBMCs. The chain joins TRBV2 to TRBJ2-2; TRBD2 matches 15 bases in the middle. This receptor was identified in a woman aged 40-49 years in good health and CMV-seropositive. The DNA reads TGTGCCAGCAGGGGGACTAGCGGGAGGACGAACACCGGGGAGCTGTTTTTT. Its translation reads: CASRGTSGRTNTGELFF. When the CDR3 is completed using the reference TRBV2 and TRBJ2-2 genes on either side, the full variable domain is EPEVTQTPSHQVTQMGQEVILRCVPISNHLYFYWYRQILGQKVEFLVSFYNNEISEKSEIFDDQFSVERPDGSNFTLKIRSTKLEDSAMYFCASRGTSGRTNTGELFFGEGSRLTVL.